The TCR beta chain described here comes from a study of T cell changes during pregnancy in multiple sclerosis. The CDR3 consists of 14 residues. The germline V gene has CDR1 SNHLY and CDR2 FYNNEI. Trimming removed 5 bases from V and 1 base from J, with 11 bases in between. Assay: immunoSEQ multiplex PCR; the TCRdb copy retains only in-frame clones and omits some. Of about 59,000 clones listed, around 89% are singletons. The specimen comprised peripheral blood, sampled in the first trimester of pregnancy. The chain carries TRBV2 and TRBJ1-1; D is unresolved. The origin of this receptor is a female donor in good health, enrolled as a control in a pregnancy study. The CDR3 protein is CASSPAGGNTEAFF. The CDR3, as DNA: TGTGCCAGCAGTCCGGCAGGAGGGAACACTGAAGCTTTCTTT. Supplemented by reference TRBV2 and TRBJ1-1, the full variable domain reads EPEVTQTPSHQVTQMGQEVILRCVPISNHLYFYWYRQILGQKVEFLVSFYNNEISEKSEIFDDQFSVERPDGSNFTLKIRSTKLEDSAMYFCASSPAGGNTEAFFGQGTRLTVV.